The 6 T cell receptor beta chains presented below share a single source sample, sequenced in a study of blood T cell repertoires in COVID-19. Some clones are missing from TCRdb's copy, which holds only in-frame ones; the method was immunoSEQ multiplex PCR. The sample gives approximately 210,000 clones, about 90% of which show up once; approximately 2.4% is in the top ten. The sample comprised PBMCs or T cells enriched from blood (not recorded which). The receptor set was obtained from a woman in her 30s who had recovered from COVID-19.

The chain carries TRBV9 and TRBJ2-7, with 11 bases fitting TRBD2. J lost 1 base, V lost 4 bases, and 4 bases had no gene match. Germline CDR1 and CDR2: SGDLS and YYNGEE. This CDR3 region has 15 residues. The CDR3 is CASSPGLAGSYEQYF. The CDR3 DNA sequence: TGTGCCAGCAGCCCCGGACTAGCGGGTTCCTACGAGCAGTACTTC.

The chain joins TRBV30 to TRBJ1-2; D not resolved. Trimming took off 4 bases at V and 8 bases at J, with 14 bases between the two ends. The CDR3 has 12 residues. Germline-derived CDR1 and CDR2 are GTSNPN and SVGIG (reference sequence). In nucleotides, the CDR3 is TGTGCCTGGAAAGAGATGGAGGGCGGCTACACCTTC. Translating gives CAWKEMEGGYTF.

The chain uses TRBV7-2 and TRBJ2-7; D remains ambiguous. Trimming took 0 bases from V and 4 from J, leaving 16 bases between them. Germline V gene lookup returns CDR1 SGHTA and CDR2 FQGNSA. This CDR3 region has 16 residues. This CDR3 reads CASSLAGSGARYEQYF. In DNA, the CDR3 is TGTGCCAGCAGCTTAGCGGGTAGTGGAGCTAGGTACGAGCAGTACTTC.

The chain joins TRBV5-6 to TRBJ1-1; TRBD1 matches 9 bases. Trimming took 5 bases from V and 5 from J; bases not matched to a gene: 1. The CDR3 spans 12 residues. Looked up from germline, CDR1 is SGHDT and CDR2 is YYEEEE. In nucleotides, the CDR3 is TGTGCCAGCAGGACAGGGGGGACTGAAGCTTTCTTT. Translation gives CASRTGGTEAFF.

This chain uses TRBV6-2 or TRBV6-3 with TRBJ1-1; D not certain. In germline, CDR1 is MNHEY, CDR2 SVGEGT. The CDR3 has 11 amino acids. Trimming left V 1 base short and J 11 bases short, with 8 bases between. In DNA, the CDR3 is TGTGCCAGCAGTTACTTAGGCGGGGCTTTCTTT. It specifies CASSYLGGAFF.

The chain joins TRBV12-3 or TRBV12-4 to TRBJ1-2; no clear D. The CDR3 is 13 amino acids. Trimming stripped 8 bases from V and 9 bases from J, with 19 bases between. Here the CDR3 DNA reads TGTGCCAGCGGGTCCACCGAGCAGGAAAGCTACACCTTC. Translated, it gives CASGSTEQESYTF.